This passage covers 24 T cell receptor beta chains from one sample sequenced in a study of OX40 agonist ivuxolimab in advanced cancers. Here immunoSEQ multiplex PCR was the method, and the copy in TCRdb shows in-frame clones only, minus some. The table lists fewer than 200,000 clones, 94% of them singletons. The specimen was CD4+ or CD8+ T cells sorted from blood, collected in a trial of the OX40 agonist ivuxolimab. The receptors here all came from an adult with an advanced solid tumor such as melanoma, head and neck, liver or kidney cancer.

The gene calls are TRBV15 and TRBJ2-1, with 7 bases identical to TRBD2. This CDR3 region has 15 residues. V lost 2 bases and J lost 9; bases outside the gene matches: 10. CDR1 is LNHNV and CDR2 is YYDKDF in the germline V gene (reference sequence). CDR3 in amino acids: CATSRTGLVFGEQFF. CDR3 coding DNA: TGTGCCACCAGCAGAACCGGACTAGTCTTTGGTGAGCAGTTCTTC.

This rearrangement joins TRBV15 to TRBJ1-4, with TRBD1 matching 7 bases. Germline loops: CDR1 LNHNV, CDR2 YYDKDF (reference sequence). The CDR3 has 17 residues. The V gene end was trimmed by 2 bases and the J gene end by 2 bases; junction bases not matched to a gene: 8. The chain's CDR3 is CATSRPPGQRTNEKLFF. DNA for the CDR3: TGTGCCACCAGCAGACCCCCGGGACAGAGGACTAATGAAAAACTGTTTTTT.

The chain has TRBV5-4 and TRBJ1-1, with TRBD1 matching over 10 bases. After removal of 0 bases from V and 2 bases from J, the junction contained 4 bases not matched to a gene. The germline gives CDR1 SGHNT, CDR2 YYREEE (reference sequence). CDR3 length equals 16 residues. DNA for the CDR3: TGTGCCAGCAGCTTGGGACAGGGGGCCCGAAACACTGAAGCTTTCTTT. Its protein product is CASSLGQGARNTEAFF.

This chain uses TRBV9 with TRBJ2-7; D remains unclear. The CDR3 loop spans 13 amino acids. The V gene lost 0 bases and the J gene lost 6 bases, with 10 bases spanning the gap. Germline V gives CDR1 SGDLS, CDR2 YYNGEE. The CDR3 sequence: CASSVEVLSEQYF. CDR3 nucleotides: TGTGCCAGCAGCGTAGAAGTGCTTTCCGAGCAGTACTTC.

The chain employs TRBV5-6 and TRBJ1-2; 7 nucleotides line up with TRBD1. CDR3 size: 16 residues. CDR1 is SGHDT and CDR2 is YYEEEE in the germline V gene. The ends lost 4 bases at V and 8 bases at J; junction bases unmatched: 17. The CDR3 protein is CASSLLDRINLLGYTF. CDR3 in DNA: TGTGCCAGCAGCCTATTGGACAGGATAAACCTCCTGGGCTACACCTTC.

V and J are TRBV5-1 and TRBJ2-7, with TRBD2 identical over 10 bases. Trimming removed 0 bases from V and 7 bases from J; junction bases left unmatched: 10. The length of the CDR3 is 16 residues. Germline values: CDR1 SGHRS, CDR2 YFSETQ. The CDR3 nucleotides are TGCGCCAGCAGCTTGGCCCCAGCGGGGGGGCCGGGAGAGCAGTACTTC. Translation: CASSLAPAGGPGEQYF.

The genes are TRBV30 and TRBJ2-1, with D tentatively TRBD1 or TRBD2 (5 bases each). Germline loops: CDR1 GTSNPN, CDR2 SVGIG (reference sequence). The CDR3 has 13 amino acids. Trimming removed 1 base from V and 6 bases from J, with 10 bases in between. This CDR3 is CAWSGGNSNEQFF. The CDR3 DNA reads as TGTGCCTGGAGTGGGGGGAATTCCAATGAGCAGTTCTTC. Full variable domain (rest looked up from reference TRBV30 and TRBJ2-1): SQTIHQWPATLVQPVGSPLSLECTVEGTSNPNLYWYRQAAGRGLQLLFYSVGIGQISSEVPQNLSASRPQDRQFILSSKKLLLSDSGFYLCAWSGGNSNEQFFGPGTRLTVL.

CDR3 sequence (DNA): TGTGCCAGCAGCTTGGACCCGTGGACTGAAGCTTTCTTT. This gives the protein CASSLDPWTEAFF. The chain has TRBV5-8 and TRBJ1-1; no clear D gene. Germline V gene lookup returns CDR1 SGHTS and CDR2 YDEGEE. The CDR3 spans 13 residues. With 0 bases removed from V and 5 bases from J, the gap between germline ends came to 8 bases.

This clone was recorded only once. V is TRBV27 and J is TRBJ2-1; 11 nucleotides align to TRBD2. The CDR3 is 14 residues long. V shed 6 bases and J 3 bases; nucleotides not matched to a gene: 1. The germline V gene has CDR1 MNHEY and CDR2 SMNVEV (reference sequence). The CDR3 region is CASRGTSGYNEQFF. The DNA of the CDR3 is TGTGCCAGCAGGGGGACTAGCGGCTACAATGAGCAGTTCTTC.

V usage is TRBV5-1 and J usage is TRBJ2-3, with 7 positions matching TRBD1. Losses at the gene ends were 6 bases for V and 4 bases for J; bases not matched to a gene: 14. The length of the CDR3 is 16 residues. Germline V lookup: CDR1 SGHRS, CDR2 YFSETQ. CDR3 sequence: CASNFPFGDSADTQYF. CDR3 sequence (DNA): TGCGCCAGCAACTTCCCGTTCGGGGACAGTGCAGATACGCAGTATTTT.

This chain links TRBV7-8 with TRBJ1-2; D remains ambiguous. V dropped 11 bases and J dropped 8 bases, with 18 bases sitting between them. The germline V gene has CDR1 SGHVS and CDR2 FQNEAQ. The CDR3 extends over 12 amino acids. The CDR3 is CASKRERGGYTF. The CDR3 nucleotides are TGTGCCTCCAAAAGGGAGCGAGGGGGCTACACCTTC.

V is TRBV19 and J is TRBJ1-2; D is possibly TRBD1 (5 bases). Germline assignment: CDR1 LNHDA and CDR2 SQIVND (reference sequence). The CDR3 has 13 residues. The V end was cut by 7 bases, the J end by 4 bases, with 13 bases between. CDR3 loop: CASTPDIRYGYTF. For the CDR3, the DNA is TGTGCCAGTACCCCGGACATTCGCTATGGCTACACCTTC.

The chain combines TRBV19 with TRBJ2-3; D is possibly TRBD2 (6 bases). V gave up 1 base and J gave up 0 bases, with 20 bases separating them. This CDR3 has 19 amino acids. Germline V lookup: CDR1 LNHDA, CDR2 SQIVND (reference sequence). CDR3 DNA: TGTGCCAGTAGTATAGGCCCCGGAGGGAGAGCAGCTAGCACAGATACGCAGTATTTT. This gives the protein CASSIGPGGRAASTDTQYF. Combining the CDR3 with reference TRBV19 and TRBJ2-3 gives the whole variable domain DGGITQSPKYLFRKEGQNVTLSCEQNLNHDAMYWYRQDPGQGLRLIYYSQIVNDFQKGDIAEGYSVSREKKESFPLTVTSAQKNPTAFYLCASSIGPGGRAASTDTQYFGPGTRLTVL.

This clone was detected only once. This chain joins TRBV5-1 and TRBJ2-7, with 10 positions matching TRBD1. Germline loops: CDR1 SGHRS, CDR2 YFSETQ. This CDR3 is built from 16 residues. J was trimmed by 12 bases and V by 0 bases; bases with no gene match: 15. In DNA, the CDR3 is TGCGCCAGCAGCTTGGGAACCCCGGGACAGGGGATTCCTTGGTACTTC. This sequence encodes CASSLGTPGQGIPWYF.

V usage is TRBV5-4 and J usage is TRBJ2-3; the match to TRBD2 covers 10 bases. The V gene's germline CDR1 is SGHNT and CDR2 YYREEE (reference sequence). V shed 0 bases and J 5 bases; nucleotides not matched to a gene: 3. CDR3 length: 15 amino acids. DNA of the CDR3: TGTGCCAGCAGCTTGGAACTAGCGGGGTTAGATACGCAGTATTTT. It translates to CASSLELAGLDTQYF.

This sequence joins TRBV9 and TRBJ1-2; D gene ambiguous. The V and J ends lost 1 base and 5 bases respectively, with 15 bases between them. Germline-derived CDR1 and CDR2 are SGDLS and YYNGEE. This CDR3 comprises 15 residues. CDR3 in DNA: TGTGCCAGCAGCGTATTTCAGGATATAGGGTATGGCTACACCTTC. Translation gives CASSVFQDIGYGYTF.

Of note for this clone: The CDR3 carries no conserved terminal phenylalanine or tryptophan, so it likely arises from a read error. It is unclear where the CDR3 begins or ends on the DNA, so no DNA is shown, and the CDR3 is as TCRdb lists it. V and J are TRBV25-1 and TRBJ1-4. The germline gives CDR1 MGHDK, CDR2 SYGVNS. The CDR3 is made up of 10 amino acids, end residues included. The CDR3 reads CASSEYIRAD.

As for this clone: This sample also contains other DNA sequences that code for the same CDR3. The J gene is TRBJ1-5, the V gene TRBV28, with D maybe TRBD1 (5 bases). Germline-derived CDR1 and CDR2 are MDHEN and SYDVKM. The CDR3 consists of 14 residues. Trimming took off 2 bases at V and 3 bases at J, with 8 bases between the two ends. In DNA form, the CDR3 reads TGTGCCAGCAGTTTAGGGGGGTCCAATCAGCCCCAGCATTTT. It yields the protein CASSLGGSNQPQHF.

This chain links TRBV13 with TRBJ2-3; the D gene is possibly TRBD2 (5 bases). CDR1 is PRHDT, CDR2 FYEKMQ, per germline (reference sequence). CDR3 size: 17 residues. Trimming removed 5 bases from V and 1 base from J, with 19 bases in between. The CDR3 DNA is TGTGCCAGCAGCCAGCGGACTGGATTCACGGGCACAGATACGCAGTATTTT. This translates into CASSQRTGFTGTDTQYF.

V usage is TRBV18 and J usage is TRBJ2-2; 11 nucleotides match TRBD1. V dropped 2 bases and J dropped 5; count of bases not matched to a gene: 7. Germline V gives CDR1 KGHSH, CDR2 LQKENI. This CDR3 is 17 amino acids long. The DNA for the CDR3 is TGTGCCAGCTCACCAAACACCGGGACAGGGGGTACCGGGGAGCTGTTTTTT. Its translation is CASSPNTGTGGTGELFF.

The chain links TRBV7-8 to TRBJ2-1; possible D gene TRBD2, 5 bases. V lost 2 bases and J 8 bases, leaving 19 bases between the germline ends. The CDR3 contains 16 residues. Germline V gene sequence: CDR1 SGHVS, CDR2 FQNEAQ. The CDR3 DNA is TGTGCCAGCAGCTTAAGCAGCGGACCAGAGGAGGATGAGCAGTTCTTC. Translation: CASSLSSGPEEDEQFF.

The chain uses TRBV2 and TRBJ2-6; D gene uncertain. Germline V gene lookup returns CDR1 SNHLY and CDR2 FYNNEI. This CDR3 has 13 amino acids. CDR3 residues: CAGKSSGANVLTF. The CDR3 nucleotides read TGTGCGGGGAAGAGCTCTGGGGCCAACGTCCTGACTTTC.

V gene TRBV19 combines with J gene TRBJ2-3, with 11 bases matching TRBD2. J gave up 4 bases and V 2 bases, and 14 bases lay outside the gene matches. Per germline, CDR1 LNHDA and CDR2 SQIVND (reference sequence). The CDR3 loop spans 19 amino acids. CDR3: CASSISVNLAGGPSDTQYF. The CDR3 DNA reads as TGTGCCAGTAGTATAAGTGTCAATCTAGCGGGGGGTCCTTCAGATACGCAGTATTTT.

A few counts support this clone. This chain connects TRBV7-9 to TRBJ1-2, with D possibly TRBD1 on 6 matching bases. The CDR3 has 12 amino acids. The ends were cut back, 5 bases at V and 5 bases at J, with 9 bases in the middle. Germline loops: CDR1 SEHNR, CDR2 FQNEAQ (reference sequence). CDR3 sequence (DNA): TGTGCCAGCAGCACGGGGACATATGGCTACACCTTC. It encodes CASSTGTYGYTF.